The 9 T cell receptor beta chains listed next were all sequenced from one sample in a study of shared clonotypes between healthy human individuals. Sequencing was performed with immunoSEQ multiplex PCR; in TCRdb, only in-frame clones are kept and a portion is missing. This sample has roughly 520,000 clones, with 90% to 97% found just once. Input material: naive CD4+ T cells sorted from blood. Subset specified: CD45RA+ positively selected. Receptors were obtained from a woman aged 30 to 39 in good health.

The chain couples TRBV27 to TRBJ2-2; 12 positions match TRBD1. This CDR3 is built from 17 residues. Germline lookup yields CDR1 MNHEY and CDR2 SMNVEV (reference sequence). V gave up 4 bases and J gave up 4 bases; unmatched junction bases: 7. This CDR3 reads CASSSTPGQGATGELFF. CDR3 nucleotide sequence: TGTGCCAGCAGTTCGACCCCGGGACAGGGGGCCACCGGGGAGCTGTTTTTT.

The chain joins TRBV19 to TRBJ2-7; TRBD2 might be the D (6 bases). Germline V gene lookup returns CDR1 LNHDA and CDR2 SQIVND (reference sequence). This CDR3 is built from 14 residues. The V gene lost 4 bases and the J gene lost 4 bases, with 14 bases spanning the gap. The CDR3 reads CASSSPGLFYEQYF. CDR3 nucleotide sequence: TGTGCCAGTAGTAGCCCGGGACTCTTTTACGAGCAGTACTTC.

This clone turned up a few times. V and J are TRBV30 and TRBJ1-5; D ambiguous. The V gene's germline CDR1 is GTSNPN and CDR2 SVGIG (reference sequence). The CDR3 covers 12 residues. Trimming took 3 bases from V and 3 from J, leaving 6 bases between them. The chain's CDR3 is CAWSRPNQPQHF. In nucleotides, the CDR3 is TGTGCCTGGAGCCGGCCCAATCAGCCCCAGCATTTT.

The chain recombines TRBV5-4 with TRBJ2-1; D remains ambiguous. Germline CDR1 and CDR2: SGHNT and YYREEE (reference sequence). CDR3 length: 16 amino acids. Trimming took off 2 bases at V and 2 bases at J, with 14 bases between the two ends. The CDR3 here is CASSLPLGNPYNEQFF. The CDR3 DNA sequence: TGTGCCAGCAGCTTACCCCTAGGGAACCCCTACAATGAGCAGTTCTTC.

The gene calls are TRBV27 and TRBJ2-2; D is possibly TRBD2 (5 bases). Germline loops: CDR1 MNHEY, CDR2 SMNVEV (reference sequence). The germline V and J ends were trimmed by 1 base and 1 base, with 10 bases remaining between them. The CDR3 runs 16 residues. As DNA, the CDR3 is TGTGCCAGCAGTTTATTCGGGGATGAGAACACCGGGGAGCTGTTTTTT. This gives the protein CASSLFGDENTGELFF.

This chain connects TRBV4-1 to TRBJ2-7; 7 nucleotides line up with TRBD2. The V and J ends lost 1 base and 6 bases, in that order; junction bases with no gene match: 18. CDR1 and CDR2 (germline): MGHRA, YSYEKL. The CDR3 is 18 amino acids. The CDR3 region has the DNA TGCGCCAGCAGCCAAGGCTGGAGCGCTAGGCGGGAGCGAGGCGAGCAGTACTTC. Encoded protein: CASSQGWSARRERGEQYF.

The genes are TRBV5-1 and TRBJ2-2; possibly TRBD1 for D (8 bases). Per germline, CDR1 SGHRS and CDR2 YFSETQ. V dropped 4 bases and J dropped 5 bases, with 15 bases sitting between them. The CDR3 is 15 residues long. CDR3 bases: TGCGCCAGCAGCAATGGACAGGGAGGGACCGGGGAGCTGTTTTTT. Amino acid sequence: CASSNGQGGTGELFF.

The chain is built from TRBV2 and TRBJ2-2, with D perhaps matching TRBD1 (5 bases). V shed 6 bases and J shed 5 bases, with 10 bases lying between them. Per germline, CDR1 SNHLY and CDR2 FYNNEI. CDR3 size: 13 residues. The CDR3 here is CASREQETGELFF. DNA of the CDR3: TGTGCCAGCAGGGAACAGGAAACCGGGGAGCTGTTTTTT.

This clone was seen only once. The gene calls are TRBV2 and TRBJ2-2; TRBD2 matches 11 bases. Germline V lookup: CDR1 SNHLY, CDR2 FYNNEI. The CDR3 extends over 15 amino acids. Trimming took 7 bases from V and 1 from J; bases not matched to a gene: 2. In nucleotides, the CDR3 is TGTGCCAGCACGGGGACTAGCGGGAACACCGGGGAGCTGTTTTTT. It yields the protein CASTGTSGNTGELFF.